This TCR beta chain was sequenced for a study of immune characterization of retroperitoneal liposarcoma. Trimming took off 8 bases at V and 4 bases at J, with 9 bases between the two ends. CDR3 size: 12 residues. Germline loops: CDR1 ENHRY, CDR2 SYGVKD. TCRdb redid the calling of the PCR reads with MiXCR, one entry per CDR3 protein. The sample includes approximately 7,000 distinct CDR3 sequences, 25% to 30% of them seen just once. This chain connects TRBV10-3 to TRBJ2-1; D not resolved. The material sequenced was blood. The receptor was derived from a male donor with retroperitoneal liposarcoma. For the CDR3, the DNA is TGTGCCATCGGGCAGATATACAATGAGCAGTTCTTC. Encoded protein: CAIGQIYNEQFF.